The entry below describes one T cell receptor (beta chain). Controls were healthy donors chosen to match patients in age and sex. The sample originates from a study of CD8 T cells in Susac syndrome. Reverse transcription used about 0.5 to 1 ug RNA and random hexamers. One entry per CDR3 protein, called by TCRdb with MiXCR from the immunoSEQ multiplex PCR reads. The sample comprises roughly 180,000 distinct CDR3 sequences, around 94% of which are singletons, and over 0.12% rests with the top ten. CDR3 length: 14 residues. V dropped 6 bases and J dropped 6 bases, with 18 bases sitting between them. The germline V gene has CDR1 SGHVS and CDR2 FQNEAQ.

The V gene is TRBV7-8, the J gene TRBJ2-7; D could derive from TRBD1 or TRBD2 (6 bases each). Sequencing used CD4+ T cells from PBMCs. This receptor was obtained from a human donor in good health. For the CDR3, the DNA is TGTGCCAGCAGGGGAGGAGGACAGTCTAGCGAGCAGTACTTC. This codes for CASRGGGQSSEQYF.